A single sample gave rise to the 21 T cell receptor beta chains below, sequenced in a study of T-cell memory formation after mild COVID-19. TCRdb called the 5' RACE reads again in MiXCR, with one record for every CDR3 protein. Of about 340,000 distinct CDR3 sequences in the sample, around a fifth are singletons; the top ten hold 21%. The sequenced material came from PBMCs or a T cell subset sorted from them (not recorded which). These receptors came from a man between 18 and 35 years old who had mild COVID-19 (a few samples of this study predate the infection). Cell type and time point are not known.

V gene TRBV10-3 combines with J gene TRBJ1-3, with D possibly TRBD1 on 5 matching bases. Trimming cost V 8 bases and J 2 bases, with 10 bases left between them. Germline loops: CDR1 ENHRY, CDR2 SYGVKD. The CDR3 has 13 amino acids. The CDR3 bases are TGTGCCATCCGGGGGGTACCTGGAAACACCATATATTTT. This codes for CAIRGVPGNTIYF.

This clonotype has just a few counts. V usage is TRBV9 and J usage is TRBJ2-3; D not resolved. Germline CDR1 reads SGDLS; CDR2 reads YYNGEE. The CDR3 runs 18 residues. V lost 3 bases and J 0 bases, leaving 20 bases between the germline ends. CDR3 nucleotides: TGTGCCAGCAGCGCCACGCATCGCTTACCCCCTAGCACAGATACGCAGTATTTT. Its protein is CASSATHRLPPSTDTQYF. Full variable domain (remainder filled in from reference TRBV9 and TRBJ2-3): DSGVTQTPKHLITATGQRVTLRCSPRSGDLSVYWYQQSLDQGLQFLIQYYNGEERAKGNILERFSAQQFPDLHSELNLSSLELGDSALYFCASSATHRLPPSTDTQYFGPGTRLTVL.

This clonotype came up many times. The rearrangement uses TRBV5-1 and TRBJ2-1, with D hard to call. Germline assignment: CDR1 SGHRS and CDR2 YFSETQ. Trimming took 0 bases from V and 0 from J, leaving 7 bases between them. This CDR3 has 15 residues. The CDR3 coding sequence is TGCGCCAGCAGCTTGGCGGTGAGCTCCTACAATGAGCAGTTCTTC. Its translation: CASSLAVSSYNEQFF. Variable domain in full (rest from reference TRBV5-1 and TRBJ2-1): KAGVTQTPRYLIKTRGQQVTLSCSPISGHRSVSWYQQTPGQGLQFLFEYFSETQRNKGNFPGRFSGRQFSNSRSEMNVSTLELGDSALYLCASSLAVSSYNEQFFGPGTRLTVL.

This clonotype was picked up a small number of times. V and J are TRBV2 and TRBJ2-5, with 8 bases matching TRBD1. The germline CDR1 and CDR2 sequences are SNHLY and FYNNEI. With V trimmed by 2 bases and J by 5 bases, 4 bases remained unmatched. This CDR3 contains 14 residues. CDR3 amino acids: CASSERTGWETQYF. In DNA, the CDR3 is TGTGCCAGCAGTGAACGGACAGGGTGGGAGACCCAGTACTTC.

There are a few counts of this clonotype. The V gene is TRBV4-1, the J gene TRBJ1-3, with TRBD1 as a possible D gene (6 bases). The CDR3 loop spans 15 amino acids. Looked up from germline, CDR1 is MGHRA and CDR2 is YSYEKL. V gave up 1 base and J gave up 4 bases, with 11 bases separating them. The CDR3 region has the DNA TGCGCCAGCAGCCAAGGCGGGACATCCGGAAACACCATATATTTT. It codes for CASSQGGTSGNTIYF.

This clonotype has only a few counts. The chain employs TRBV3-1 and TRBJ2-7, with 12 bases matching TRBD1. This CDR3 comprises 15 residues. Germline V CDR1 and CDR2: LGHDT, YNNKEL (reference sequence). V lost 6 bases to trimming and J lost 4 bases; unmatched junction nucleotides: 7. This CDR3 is CASSAGTGGGYEQYV. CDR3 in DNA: TGTGCCAGCAGTGCCGGGACAGGGGGCGGGTACGAGCAGTACGTC.

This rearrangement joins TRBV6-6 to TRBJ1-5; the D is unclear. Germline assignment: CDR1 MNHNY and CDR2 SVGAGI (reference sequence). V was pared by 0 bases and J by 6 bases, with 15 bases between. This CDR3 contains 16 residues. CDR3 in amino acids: CASSYSTGFRRQPQHF. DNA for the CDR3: TGTGCCAGCAGTTACTCGACGGGTTTTCGCCGTCAGCCCCAGCATTTT.

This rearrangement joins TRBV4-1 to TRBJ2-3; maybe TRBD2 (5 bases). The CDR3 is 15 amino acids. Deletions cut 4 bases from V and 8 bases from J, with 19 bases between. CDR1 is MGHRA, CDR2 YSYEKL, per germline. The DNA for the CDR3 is TGCGCCAGCAGCCGCACCTCATCCATACGGGGTACGCAGTATTTT. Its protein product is CASSRTSSIRGTQYF.

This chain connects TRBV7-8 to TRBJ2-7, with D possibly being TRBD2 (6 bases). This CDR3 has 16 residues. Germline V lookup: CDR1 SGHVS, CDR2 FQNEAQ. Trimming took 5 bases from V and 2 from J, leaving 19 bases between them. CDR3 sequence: CASSLGLAGGAYEQYV. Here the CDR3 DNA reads TGTGCCAGCAGCCTTGGCTTGGCGGGCGGGGCCTACGAGCAGTACGTC.

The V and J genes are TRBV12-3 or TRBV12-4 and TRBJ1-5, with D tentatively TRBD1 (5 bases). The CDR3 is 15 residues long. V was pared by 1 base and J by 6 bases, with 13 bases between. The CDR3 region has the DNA TGTGCCAGCAGTTTAGTAGGGCAGGGAGGTCAGCCCCAGCATTTT. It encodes CASSLVGQGGQPQHF.

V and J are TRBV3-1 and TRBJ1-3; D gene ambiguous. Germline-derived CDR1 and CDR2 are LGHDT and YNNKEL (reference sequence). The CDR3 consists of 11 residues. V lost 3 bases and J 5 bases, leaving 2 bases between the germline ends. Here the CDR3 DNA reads TGTGCCAGCAGCCACCGAAACACCATATATTTT. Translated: CASSHRNTIYF.

CDR3 in amino acids: CASSSGLKDGTQYF. The DNA for the CDR3 is TGTGCCAGCAGCTCAGGTCTCAAGGACGGTACGCAGTATTTT. The chain combines TRBV7-6 with TRBJ2-3; no firm D call. The CDR3 spans 14 residues. CDR1 is SGHVS and CDR2 is FNYEAQ in the germline V gene. V shed 4 bases and J shed 8 bases, with 16 bases lying between them.

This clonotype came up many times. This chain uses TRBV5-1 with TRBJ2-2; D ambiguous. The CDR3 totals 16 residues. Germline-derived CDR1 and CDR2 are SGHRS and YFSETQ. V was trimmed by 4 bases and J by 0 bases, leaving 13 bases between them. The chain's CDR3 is CASSNTAIANTGELFF. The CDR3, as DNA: TGCGCCAGCAGCAATACAGCCATCGCGAACACCGGGGAGCTGTTTTTT.

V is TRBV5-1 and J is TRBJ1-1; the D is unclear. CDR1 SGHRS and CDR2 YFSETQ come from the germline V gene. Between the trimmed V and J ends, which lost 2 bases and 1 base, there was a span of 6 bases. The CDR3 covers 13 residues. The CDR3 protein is CASSFTPNTEAFF. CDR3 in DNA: TGCGCCAGCAGCTTCACCCCGAACACTGAAGCTTTCTTT.

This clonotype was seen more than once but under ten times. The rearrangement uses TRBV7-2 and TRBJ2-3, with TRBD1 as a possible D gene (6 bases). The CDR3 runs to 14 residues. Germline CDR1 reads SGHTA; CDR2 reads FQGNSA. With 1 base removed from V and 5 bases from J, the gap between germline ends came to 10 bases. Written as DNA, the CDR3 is TGTGCCAGCAGCTTAGGGGGGCTTAAAGATACGCAGTATTTT. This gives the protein CASSLGGLKDTQYF.

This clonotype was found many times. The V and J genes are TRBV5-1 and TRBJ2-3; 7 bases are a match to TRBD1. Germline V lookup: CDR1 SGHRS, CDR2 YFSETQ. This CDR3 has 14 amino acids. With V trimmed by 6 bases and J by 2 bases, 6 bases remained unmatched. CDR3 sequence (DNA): TGCGCCAGCATAGGGGGACAGACCACAGATACGCAGTATTTT. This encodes CASIGGQTTDTQYF.

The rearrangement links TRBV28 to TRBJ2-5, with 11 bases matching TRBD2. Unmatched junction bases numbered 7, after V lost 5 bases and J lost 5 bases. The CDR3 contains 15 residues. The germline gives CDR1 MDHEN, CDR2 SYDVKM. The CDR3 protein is CASSRASGGLETQYF. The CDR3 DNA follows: TGTGCCAGCAGTAGGGCTAGCGGGGGGCTGGAGACCCAGTACTTC.

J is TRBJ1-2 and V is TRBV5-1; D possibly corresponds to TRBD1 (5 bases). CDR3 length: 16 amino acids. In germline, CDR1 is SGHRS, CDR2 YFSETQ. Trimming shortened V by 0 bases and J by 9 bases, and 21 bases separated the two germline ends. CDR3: CASSLDAWTSKDRYTF. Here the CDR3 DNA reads TGCGCCAGCAGCTTGGATGCCTGGACATCCAAAGACCGCTACACCTTC.

CDR3 sequence reads: CASSSPEGANGYTF. CDR3 nucleotide sequence: TGCGCCAGCAGCTCTCCCGAGGGGGCCAATGGCTACACCTTC. The rearrangement uses TRBV4-1 and TRBJ1-2, with 7 nucleotides matching TRBD1. There are 14 residues in the CDR3. Trimming removed 5 bases from V and 6 bases from J; junction bases left unmatched: 9. CDR1 is MGHRA and CDR2 is YSYEKL in the germline V gene.

The CDR3 loop is CASSITGAKGQFF. The CDR3 DNA reads TGTGCCAGCAGTATTACAGGGGCCAAGGGGCAGTTCTTC. V is TRBV6-1 and J is TRBJ2-1; 7 nucleotides line up with TRBD1. V lost 5 bases and J lost 12; bases outside the gene matches: 10. This CDR3 has 13 amino acids. Germline V gene data show CDR1 as MNHNS and CDR2 as SASEGT.

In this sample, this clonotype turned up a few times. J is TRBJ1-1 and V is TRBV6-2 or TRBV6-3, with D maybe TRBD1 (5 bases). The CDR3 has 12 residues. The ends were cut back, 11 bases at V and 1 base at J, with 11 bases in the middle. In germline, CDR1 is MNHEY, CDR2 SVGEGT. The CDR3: CAGGDPNTEAFF. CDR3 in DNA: TGTGCCGGCGGGGACCCGAACACTGAAGCTTTCTTT.